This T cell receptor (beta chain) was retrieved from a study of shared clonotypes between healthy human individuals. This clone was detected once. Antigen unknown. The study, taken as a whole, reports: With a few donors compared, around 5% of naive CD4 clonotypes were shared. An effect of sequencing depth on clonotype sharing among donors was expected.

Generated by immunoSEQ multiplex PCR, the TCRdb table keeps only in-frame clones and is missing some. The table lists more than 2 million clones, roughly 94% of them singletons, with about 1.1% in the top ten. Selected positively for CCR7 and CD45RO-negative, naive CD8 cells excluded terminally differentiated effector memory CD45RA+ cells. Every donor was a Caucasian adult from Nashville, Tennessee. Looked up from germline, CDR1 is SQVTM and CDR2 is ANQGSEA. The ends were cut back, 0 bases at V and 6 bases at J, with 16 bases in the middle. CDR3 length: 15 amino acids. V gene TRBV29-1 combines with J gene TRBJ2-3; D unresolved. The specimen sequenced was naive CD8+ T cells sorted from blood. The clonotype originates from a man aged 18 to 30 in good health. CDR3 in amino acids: CSVEDPDFPPDTQYF. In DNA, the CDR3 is TGCAGCGTTGAAGATCCCGACTTCCCTCCGGATACGCAGTATTTT.